This is a list of T cell receptor beta chains from one sample in a study of cytomegalovirus exposure and HLA in healthy donors. The data were produced by immunoSEQ multiplex PCR, yet TCRdb's version contains in-frame clones alone and is incomplete. The sample records 150,000 to 200,000 clones, roughly 89% being singletons. Sequenced sample: PBMCs. These receptors were obtained from a woman aged 18-35 years in good health and CMV-seropositive. CDR3s leave out the opening cysteine and the closing phenylalanine or tryptophan. Fields, in order: J gene, V gene, CDR3 protein.

TRBJ2-2 | TRBV15 | ATSRGGWNTGELF
TRBJ1-5 | TRBV4-1 | ASSQGSQGVQPQH
TRBJ2-6 | TRBV18 | ASSLTLGGAAGANVLT
TRBJ1-1 | TRBV6-4 | ASSPPPGQAGQNTEAF
TRBJ2-3 | TRBV11-2 | ASTSRDRVLADTQY
TRBJ2-1 | TRBV18 | ASSPIGTSGYNEQF
TRBJ2-6 | TRBV4-3 | ASSRSGLAGAGANVLT
TRBJ2-7 | TRBV30 | AWSASIIRDRNFYEQY
TRBJ1-2 | TRBV27 | ASSWGVNYGYT
TRBJ2-5 | TRBV11-2 | ASSGGQGPETQY
TRBJ2-7 | TRBV28 | ASYTAQAGRNEQY
TRBJ2-7 | TRBV6-1 | AIKGPGSSYEQY
TRBJ1-2 | TRBV7-9 | ASSLDGQGNNYGYT
TRBJ2-1 | TRBV13 | ASSTTGGLNNEQF
TRBJ2-1 | TRBV7-8 | ASSFFPKTGGTFYNEQF
TRBJ1-2 | TRBV6-5 | ASSRPGQAVRGYT
TRBJ2-7 | TRBV2 | ASSSGLAAYEQY
TRBJ2-7 | TRBV4-1 | ASSWSRGNHYEQY
TRBJ1-2 | TRBV18 | ASSAGQHYGYT
TRBJ2-3 | TRBV5-1 | ASSLAGYTDTQY
TRBJ2-3 | TRBV28 | ASSHRGRPDTQY
TRBJ2-5 | TRBV5-6 | ASNWGGAVETQY
TRBJ1-6 | TRBV19 | ASSIPTGGGSPLH
TRBJ2-5 | TRBV7-8 | ASSSGLAGRETQY
TRBJ2-1 | TRBV14 | ASSQVGLARNNEQF